The 7 T cell receptor beta chains reported below all come from one sample, sequenced in a study of CD39 and CD103 CD8 tumor-infiltrating T cells. Profiled with immunoSEQ multiplex PCR; TCRdb holds only in-frame clones, not every one. The table has under 4,000 clones, 60% to 80% seen once. The specimen was CD39- CD103- CD8+ T cells sorted from the tumor. Stated subset: CD103-CD39- double-negative CD45RA- CD8 T cells. Source of these receptors: a human donor with head and neck squamous cell carcinoma.

This clone was observed a handful of times. This chain links TRBV11-2 with TRBJ1-2; no reliable D call. The V and J ends lost 0 bases and 2 bases respectively, with 10 bases between them. The CDR3 loop spans 15 amino acids. Germline lookup yields CDR1 SGHAT and CDR2 FQNNGV. CDR3 bases: TGTGCCAGCAGCTTAGAATGGGGTCGGAACTATGGCTACACCTTC. It specifies CASSLEWGRNYGYTF. Full variable domain (remainder filled in from reference TRBV11-2 and TRBJ1-2): EAGVAQSPRYKIIEKRQSVAFWCNPISGHATLYWYQQILGQGPKLLIQFQNNGVVDDSQLPKDRFSAERLKGVDSTLKIQPAKLEDSAVYLCASSLEWGRNYGYTFGSGTRLTVV.

This clone was seen a handful of times. The chain combines TRBV7-9 with TRBJ1-2; tentative D call: TRBD1 (6 bases). CDR1 is SEHNR, CDR2 FQNEAQ, per germline (reference sequence). The CDR3 loop spans 14 amino acids. V lost 1 base and J 4 bases, leaving 10 bases between the germline ends. The CDR3 region has the DNA TGTGCCAGCAGCTTAGGGACAGACGTCTATGGCTACACCTTC. Encoded protein: CASSLGTDVYGYTF.

The chain employs TRBV5-6 and TRBJ2-5, with 11 positions matching TRBD1. J lost 7 bases, V lost 0 bases, and 2 bases had no gene match. Germline-derived CDR1 and CDR2 are SGHDT and YYEEEE. The CDR3 runs to 14 residues. CDR3 sequence reads: CASSLGDRGWTQYF. CDR3 coding DNA: TGTGCCAGCAGCTTGGGGGACAGGGGGTGGACCCAGTACTTC.

A few counts support this clone. The rearrangement links TRBV9 to TRBJ2-1; D unresolved. CDR1 and CDR2 (germline): SGDLS, YYNGEE. With 0 bases removed from V and 6 bases from J, the gap between germline ends came to 10 bases. The CDR3 has 14 residues. The CDR3 protein is CASSVVAAPNEQFF. The CDR3 coding sequence is TGTGCCAGCAGCGTAGTGGCAGCCCCCAATGAGCAGTTCTTC.

The chain is built from TRBV5-6 and TRBJ2-7; perhaps TRBD2 as D (5 bases). Germline CDR1 reads SGHDT; CDR2 reads YYEEEE. V was clipped by 1 base and J by 5 bases, with 10 bases between them. This CDR3 has 13 residues. The CDR3 loop reads CASSLFSGNEQYF. In DNA form, the CDR3 reads TGTGCCAGCAGCTTGTTCTCGGGGAACGAGCAGTACTTC.

There are a few counts of this clone. DNA of the CDR3: TGCGCCAGCAGCCCCAACAGGGGGCTTTATGAAAAACTGTTTTTT. Its protein product is CASSPNRGLYEKLFF. The genes are TRBV4-3 and TRBJ1-4; TRBD1 aligns across 9 bases. Germline CDR1 is LGHNA and CDR2 is YSLEER. The CDR3 consists of 15 residues. After removal of 4 bases from V and 6 bases from J, the junction contained 6 bases not matched to a gene.

This clone was counted a single time. This chain uses TRBV10-3 with TRBJ2-7; TRBD1 or TRBD2 may be the D gene (5 bases each). The V end lost 0 bases, the J end lost 0 bases, and 27 bases lay between the germline ends. The CDR3 is 21 amino acids. The germline V gene encodes CDR1 ENHRY and CDR2 SYGVKD. The CDR3 DNA reads as TGTGCCATCAGTGAGTCGGTTAGGGGAGAGGCTCATTCCCGGAGCTCCTACGAGCAGTACTTC. The encoded protein is CAISESVRGEAHSRSSYEQYF.